This T cell receptor (beta chain) was retrieved from a study of CD8+CD57+ T cells in acquired aplastic anemia. Genomic DNA constituted the template upon which TCR beta VDJ and CDR3 profiling was performed. TCRdb reprocessed the reads with MiXCR, giving one entry per CDR3 protein. The data contain about 210,000 distinct CDR3 sequences, about 59% of them singletons. V gave up 0 bases and J gave up 2 bases, with 11 bases separating them. The CDR3 sequence is 16 residues long. The germline V gene encodes CDR1 ENHRY and CDR2 SYGVKD. The sequenced material came from sorted CD4+, CD8+, or CD8+CD57+ T cells (not recorded which) from PBMCs. J is TRBJ1-5 and V is TRBV10-3; D might be TRBD1 (5 bases). This clonotype originated in a human donor in good health. The CDR3 sequence: CAISESLGGGNQPQHF. CDR3 coding DNA: TGTGCCATCAGTGAGTCCTTGGGAGGGGGCAATCAGCCCCAGCATTTT.